This TCR beta chain was sequenced during a study of monozygotic twins with inflammatory bowel disease. General study findings and limits: Limited power may explain why concordant and discordant twins showed no difference in repertoire similarity.

Remarks on this clonotype: What it recognizes is unknown.

Collection yielded approximately 2.6 ml of blood per donor. Reanalyzing the 5' RACE reads, TCRdb keeps one entry per CDR3 protein, without DNA. The repertoire table contains nearly 450,000 distinct CDR3 sequences. The germline V gene encodes CDR1 SGHRS and CDR2 YFSETQ. The CDR3 spans 17 residues. Sequenced material: blood. This sequence originates from a human donor with ulcerative colitis or Crohn's disease, or a healthy co-twin of an affected twin (not recorded which). The rearrangement joins TRBV5-1 to TRBJ2-1; with no DNA, the TCRdb D assignment of TRBD1 cannot be verified. The CDR3 sequence: CASSLVPIGTGDNEQFF.